The TCR beta chain under discussion was sequenced for a study of identical twins. Study outcomes and limitations: Potential partial confounding of zero-insertion analyses by invariant MAIT and iNKT cells was noted. Modelling underestimated the level of out-of-frame TCR alpha sharing observed in monozygotic twins. Abundant beta clonotypes from cord blood bore fewer insertions; memory repertoires lacked this pattern.

Points on this clonotype: As yet, its antigen is unknown.

CDR1 SGDLS and CDR2 YYNGEE come from the germline V gene. This CDR3 is built from 15 residues. V was clipped by 3 bases and J by 3 bases, with 13 bases between them. Template switching added a universal primer site; cDNA carried unique molecular identifiers. Using its own MiXCR run on the 5' RACE reads, TCRdb lists one record per CDR3 protein. The sample records hundreds of thousands of distinct CDR3 sequences, around 6.1% being singletons. Sample: naive T cells sorted from blood. This chain uses TRBV9 with TRBJ1-5; the D is unclear. The TCR sequence derives from a man between 18 and 29 years old in good health. The CDR3 spells CASSARMEVNQPQHF. CDR3 nucleotides: TGTGCCAGCAGCGCGAGGATGGAGGTCAATCAGCCCCAGCATTTT. Full variable domain (missing parts from reference TRBV9 and TRBJ1-5): DSGVTQTPKHLITATGQRVTLRCSPRSGDLSVYWYQQSLDQGLQFLIQYYNGEERAKGNILERFSAQQFPDLHSELNLSSLELGDSALYFCASSARMEVNQPQHFGDGTRLSIL.